This T cell receptor beta chain was identified in a study of T cell responses to AZD1222 COVID-19 vaccine. Assay: immunoSEQ multiplex PCR; the TCRdb copy retains only in-frame clones and omits some. The sample shows 110,000 to 150,000 clones, approximately 91% of them seen only once. Germline assignment: CDR1 LNHDA and CDR2 SQIVND (reference sequence). The CDR3 has 15 residues. Details on this clone: The junction does not match germline at one end; this may be a read error.

The sample consisted of peripheral blood, taken 28 days after the second AZD1222 dose. The chain couples TRBV19 to TRBJ1-4; 10 bases match TRBD1. The receptor comes from an adult who received the AZD1222 COVID-19 vaccine. CDR3 in DNA: TGTGCCAGTAATGTGCGACAGGGGGCTAAAGAAAAACTGTTTTTT. Translation gives CASNVRQGAKEKLFF.